The next 32 T cell receptor beta chains were all read from a single sample in a study of CD8+CD57+ T cells in acquired aplastic anemia. Template material for TCR beta VDJ and CDR3 profiling consisted of genomic DNA. TCRdb independently ran MiXCR on the reads; one entry per CDR3 protein. Among some 42,000 distinct CDR3 sequences, roughly 65% were seen once, and the ten largest hold around a quarter. Sequencing input: sorted CD4+, CD8+, or CD8+CD57+ T cells (not recorded which) from PBMCs. The source is a human donor in good health, serving as a control.

The J gene is TRBJ1-2, the V gene TRBV19; maybe TRBD1 (6 bases). This CDR3 region has 13 residues. Trimming cost V 8 bases and J 2 bases, with 12 bases left between them. Per germline, CDR1 LNHDA and CDR2 SQIVND (reference sequence). CDR3: CASEGQLNYGYTF. Here the CDR3 DNA reads TGTGCCAGTGAAGGACAGTTGAACTATGGCTACACCTTC.

Concerning this clonotype itself: The junction does not match germline at one end; this may be a read error. This rearrangement joins TRBV19 to TRBJ1-2; D gene unclear. This CDR3 has 12 residues. CDR1 and CDR2 from the germline V gene are LNHDA and SQIVND (reference sequence). CDR3 bases: TGCGCCAGTAGTACGATACTCTATGGCTACACCTTC. Its protein is CASSTILYGYTF. Full variable domain (missing parts from reference TRBV19 and TRBJ1-2): DGGITQSPKYLFRKEGQNVTLSCEQNLNHDAMYWYRQDPGQGLRLIYYSQIVNDFQKGDIAEGYSVSREKKESFPLTVTSAQKNPTAFYLCASSTILYGYTFGSGTRLTVV.

The V gene is TRBV2, the J gene TRBJ2-7; the match to TRBD1 covers 7 bases. This CDR3 is built from 14 residues. Germline CDR1 SNHLY, CDR2 FYNNEI. The V and J ends lost 5 bases and 5 bases, in that order; junction bases with no gene match: 9. The CDR3 DNA reads as TGTGCCAGCAGTCGCGACAGGGTTGTCCACGAGCAGTACTTC. Amino acids: CASSRDRVVHEQYF. Using reference TRBV2 and TRBJ2-7 for the parts outside the CDR3, the full variable domain is EPEVTQTPSHQVTQMGQEVILRCVPISNHLYFYWYRQILGQKVEFLVSFYNNEISEKSEIFDDQFSVERPDGSNFTLKIRSTKLEDSAMYFCASSRDRVVHEQYFGPGTRLTVT.

As concerns this clonotype: The junction shows a germline mismatch at one end, possibly a read error. The chain links TRBV7-9 to TRBJ2-7; 9 nucleotides line up with TRBD2. The V gene's germline CDR1 is SEHNR and CDR2 FQNEAQ (reference sequence). This CDR3 is built from 13 residues. The CDR3 DNA follows: TGTGCCAGCAGTTTAGCGGGGGCCTACGAGCAGTACTTC. Protein product: CASSLAGAYEQYF.

In this sample, this clonotype turned up many times. The genes are TRBV5-5 and TRBJ2-7; D remains unclear. Germline CDR1 and CDR2: SGHKS and YYEKEE (reference sequence). V lost 3 bases to trimming and J lost 0 bases, with 7 bases between them. The CDR3 is 13 residues long. The CDR3 sequence is CASSSAVSYEQYF. In DNA form, the CDR3 reads TGTGCCAGCAGCTCCGCCGTCTCCTACGAGCAGTACTTC.

The V gene is TRBV19, the J gene TRBJ1-5; 9 bases fit TRBD1. Germline V CDR1 and CDR2: LNHDA, SQIVND (reference sequence). The V segment lost 3 bases and the J segment 6 bases; nucleotides outside the gene matches: 6. The CDR3 is 15 amino acids. CDR3 sequence reads: CASSIGTGGGQPQHF. The CDR3 nucleotides read TGTGCCAGTAGTATCGGTACAGGGGGCGGTCAGCCCCAGCATTTT.

This chain connects TRBV19 to TRBJ2-6, with no clear D. The CDR3 totals 14 residues. Germline V gives CDR1 LNHDA, CDR2 SQIVND (reference sequence). V lost 6 bases and J 0 bases, leaving 6 bases between the germline ends. The CDR3 here is CASRSDSGANVLTF. The CDR3 DNA reads TGTGCCAGTAGGTCGGACTCTGGGGCCAACGTCCTGACTTTC.

This sequence joins TRBV2 and TRBJ2-1; the D is unclear. CDR1 is SNHLY, CDR2 FYNNEI, per germline. The CDR3 is 11 amino acids. Trimming removed 6 bases from V and 6 bases from J, with 6 bases in between. The chain's CDR3 is CASRERNEQFF. CDR3 nucleotide sequence: TGTGCCAGCAGGGAGCGCAATGAGCAGTTCTTC.

V and J are TRBV15 and TRBJ2-5; D possibly corresponds to TRBD1 (6 bases). The CDR3 runs to 15 residues. V lost 5 bases to trimming and J lost 9 bases, with 22 bases between them. The germline CDR1 and CDR2 sequences are LNHNV and YYDKDF (reference sequence). CDR3 DNA sequence: TGTGCCACCAGCGTTTACGGGACAAACAGGCAGGCCCAGTACTTC. Protein: CATSVYGTNRQAQYF.

The rearrangement links TRBV2 to TRBJ1-6; the match to TRBD1 covers 7 bases. Germline trimming cut 9 bases from V and 9 bases from J; bases unmatched to any gene: 11. This CDR3 is built from 14 residues. Germline V gene lookup returns CDR1 SNHLY and CDR2 FYNNEI. Here the CDR3 DNA reads TGTGCCAGTTTCCCAGGGGGGGAACGTTCACCCCTCCACTTT. Translated: CASFPGGERSPLHF. The full variable domain, completed using reference TRBV2 and TRBJ1-6, is EPEVTQTPSHQVTQMGQEVILRCVPISNHLYFYWYRQILGQKVEFLVSFYNNEISEKSEIFDDQFSVERPDGSNFTLKIRSTKLEDSAMYFCASFPGGERSPLHFGNGTRLTVT.

J is TRBJ2-1 and V is TRBV19; D possibly matches TRBD1 or TRBD2 (5 bases each). Deletions cut 9 bases from V and 7 bases from J, with 19 bases between. The germline CDR1 and CDR2 sequences are LNHDA and SQIVND (reference sequence). The CDR3 sequence is 14 residues long. The CDR3 DNA follows: TGTGCCAGCCGACCCGGGACCGATGATAATGAGCAGTTCTTC. This codes for CASRPGTDDNEQFF.

In its sample, this clonotype was seen many times. This chain connects TRBV3-1 to TRBJ2-5, with D uncertain. The length of the CDR3 is 11 residues. Germline V gene data show CDR1 as LGHDT and CDR2 as YNNKEL (reference sequence). The V end was cut by 2 bases, the J end by 9 bases, with 7 bases between. CDR3 nucleotides: TGTGCCAGCAGCCAACACCAAGCCCAGTACTTC. This gives the protein CASSQHQAQYF.

V is TRBV7-8 and J is TRBJ2-3; D uncertain. Trimming stripped 5 bases from V and 1 base from J, with 4 bases between. From germline, CDR1 is SGHVS and CDR2 FQNEAQ. CDR3 length equals 12 residues. The CDR3: CASSRGTDTQYF. CDR3 DNA: TGTGCCAGCAGCCGTGGCACAGATACGCAGTATTTT.

This clonotype has a handful of counts. V gene TRBV29-1 combines with J gene TRBJ1-6; 10 bases line up with TRBD1. There are 13 residues in the CDR3. Trimming took 6 bases from V and 7 from J; bases not matched to a gene: 3. Per the germline V gene, CDR1 is SQVTM and CDR2 is ANQGSEA. CDR3 bases: TGCAGCGTAAGACAGGGGGCGAATTCACCCCTCCACTTT. The encoded protein is CSVRQGANSPLHF.

This clonotype has more than one count but fewer than ten. The rearrangement joins TRBV24-1 to TRBJ1-2, with D unresolved. Trimming took 4 bases from V and 5 from J, leaving 4 bases between them. The germline CDR1 and CDR2 sequences are KGHDR and SFDVKD. This CDR3 has 11 amino acids. In nucleotides, the CDR3 is TGTGCCACCAGTGACGGGTATGGCTACACCTTC. Translation gives CATSDGYGYTF.

The chain carries TRBV9 and TRBJ2-1; 9 nucleotides agree with TRBD2. V gave up 0 bases and J gave up 3 bases; unmatched junction bases: 7. CDR1 and CDR2 (germline): SGDLS, YYNGEE. The CDR3 is 17 amino acids. CDR3 nucleotides: TGTGCCAGCAGCGTAGGCGGGGTAGCGGGGGTCTACAATGAGCAGTTCTTC. It codes for CASSVGGVAGVYNEQFF.

The gene calls are TRBV19 and TRBJ1-5, with TRBD1 identical over 11 bases. The CDR3 totals 14 residues. J lost 4 bases, V lost 5 bases, and 1 base had no gene match. Germline-derived CDR1 and CDR2 are LNHDA and SQIVND (reference sequence). The CDR3 region has the DNA TGTGCCAGTAGTGGGACAGGGGGTAATCAGCCCCAGCATTTT. This codes for CASSGTGGNQPQHF.

This clonotype is categorized as medium-sized. The chain employs TRBV9 and TRBJ2-7; a weak D match, TRBD2 (5 bases). The CDR3 covers 14 residues. V gave up 2 bases and J gave up 3 bases, with 12 bases separating them. Germline V gene data show CDR1 as SGDLS and CDR2 as YYNGEE. This chain's CDR3 is CASSVGLGDYEQYF. CDR3 nucleotide sequence: TGTGCCAGCAGCGTGGGTCTGGGAGACTACGAGCAGTACTTC.

The CDR3 bases are TGCAGTGCTAGGGGAGGCTGGGGCTACAATGAGCAGTTCTTC. It specifies CSARGGWGYNEQFF. The chain uses TRBV20-1 and TRBJ2-1; D perhaps matches TRBD2 (6 bases). V lost 3 bases to trimming and J lost 3 bases, with 12 bases between them. This CDR3 spans 14 amino acids. From germline, CDR1 is DFQATT and CDR2 SNEGSKA (reference sequence).

The chain has TRBV15 and TRBJ2-7; no firm D call. CDR3 length equals 16 residues. CDR1 and CDR2 from the germline V gene are LNHNV and YYDKDF (reference sequence). V lost 0 bases, J lost 3 bases, and 15 bases lay in between. CDR3 loop: CATSRDSLVRRYEQYF. DNA of the CDR3: TGTGCCACCAGCAGAGACAGCCTGGTTAGGCGCTACGAGCAGTACTTC.

The chain links TRBV19 to TRBJ1-4, with D possibly matching TRBD1 (6 bases). The CDR3 spans 15 residues. The germline CDR1 and CDR2 sequences are LNHDA and SQIVND (reference sequence). V was trimmed by 5 bases and J by 8 bases, leaving 18 bases between them. CDR3 residues: CASSLTQGRKEKLFF. Here the CDR3 DNA reads TGTGCCAGTAGTCTGACCCAGGGGCGTAAGGAAAAACTGTTTTTT.

For this clonotype: A junction boundary mismatches the germline segment, possibly from a read error. The V gene is TRBV18, the J gene TRBJ1-5; no reliable D call. The CDR3 extends over 14 amino acids. From germline, CDR1 is KGHSH and CDR2 LQKENI. CDR3 region: CASSPPSSNLPQHF. The CDR3 DNA reads as TGTGCCAGCTCACCACCGTCCAGCAATCTGCCCCAGCATTTT.

This clonotype was found once. V and J are TRBV24-1 and TRBJ1-2, with a weak D call TRBD1 (6 bases). The CDR3 totals 15 residues. V lost 4 bases, J lost 4 bases, and 15 bases lay in between. Germline CDR1 reads KGHDR; CDR2 reads SFDVKD. CDR3 nucleotides: TGTGCCACCAGTGAGTTGTCAGGGGAGAGCTATGGCTACACCTTC. Protein product: CATSELSGESYGYTF.

Comment on this clonotype: The missing conserved phenylalanine or tryptophan at the end of this CDR3 makes a read error likely. This sequence joins TRBV7-2 and TRBJ1-6; D might be TRBD1 (5 bases). The V end was cut by 2 bases, the J end by 4 bases, with 9 bases between. This CDR3 spans 15 amino acids. The V gene's germline CDR1 is SGHTA and CDR2 FQGNSA. The CDR3 coding sequence is TGTGCCAGCAGCTTAAGGGGACCGTATAATTCACCCCTCCACCTT. It translates to CASSLRGPYNSPLHL.

The chain combines TRBV2 with TRBJ1-6, with a weak D call TRBD1 (6 bases). The V end lost 1 base, the J end lost 9 bases, and 19 bases lay between the germline ends. This CDR3 contains 17 residues. From germline, CDR1 is SNHLY and CDR2 FYNNEI. The CDR3 sequence is CASSEGRNRELGSPLHF. CDR3 bases: TGTGCCAGCAGTGAAGGCCGGAACAGGGAGTTGGGTTCACCCCTCCACTTT.

This clonotype was counted at least ten times. The J gene is TRBJ1-2, the V gene TRBV6-6, with TRBD1 as a possible D gene (5 bases). Germline assignment: CDR1 MNHNY and CDR2 SVGAGI (reference sequence). The CDR3 totals 15 residues. The V gene lost 0 bases and the J gene lost 1 base, with 9 bases spanning the gap. CDR3 sequence: CASSYSGDLNYGYTF. The CDR3 bases are TGTGCCAGCAGTTACTCGGGGGATCTTAACTATGGCTACACCTTC.

On this clonotype: This sequence may be a read error, since a much larger clone differs from it by one base. The chain recombines TRBV28 with TRBJ2-7; possibly TRBD1 or TRBD2 for D (7 bases each). The germline V gene has CDR1 MDHEN and CDR2 SYDVKM. This CDR3 has 16 residues. CDR3 DNA: TGTGCCGGCAGTTCCCGACAGGGAGGGGTCTACTACGAGCAGTACTTC. Its translation: CAGSSRQGGVYYEQYF.

The chain recombines TRBV10-3 with TRBJ2-6, with D perhaps matching TRBD2 (5 bases). Per the germline V gene, CDR1 is ENHRY and CDR2 is SYGVKD. V was pared by 0 bases and J by 3 bases, with 9 bases between. This CDR3 region has 16 residues. CDR3 sequence (DNA): TGTGCCATCAGTGAGTCGGGAGTAAGTGGGGCCAACGTCCTGACTTTC. This gives the protein CAISESGVSGANVLTF.

The rearrangement links TRBV24-1 to TRBJ2-5; 11 nucleotides align to TRBD2. The V gene's germline CDR1 is KGHDR and CDR2 SFDVKD. The CDR3 runs to 16 residues. V dropped 4 bases and J dropped 1; count of bases not matched to a gene: 4. CDR3 residues: CATSDGTSGLQETQYF. DNA for the CDR3: TGTGCCACCAGTGACGGGACTAGCGGACTCCAAGAGACCCAGTACTTC.

J is TRBJ2-3 and V is TRBV13, with 10 bases that match TRBD2. The CDR3 is 15 residues long. Germline values: CDR1 PRHDT, CDR2 FYEKMQ (reference sequence). V shed 3 bases, J shed 1 base, and the junction held 1 base outside the gene matches. CDR3: CASSFTSGGTDTQYF. The CDR3 nucleotides are TGTGCCAGCAGCTTTACTAGCGGGGGCACAGATACGCAGTATTTT.

The table lists this clonotype with many counts. The chain couples TRBV4-2 to TRBJ2-5, with D unclear. Germline V CDR1 and CDR2: LGHNA, YNFKEQ. Trimming pared 0 bases from V and 5 bases from J, leaving 13 bases between. The CDR3 contains 15 residues. DNA of the CDR3: TGTGCCAGCAGCCAAGAGAGTTGGGTCGCCGAGACCCAGTACTTC. It is translated as CASSQESWVAETQYF.

The chain uses TRBV5-1 and TRBJ1-4, with D possibly TRBD1 on 5 matching bases. Germline V gene data show CDR1 as SGHRS and CDR2 as YFSETQ. The CDR3 extends over 16 amino acids. V shed 0 bases and J shed 8 bases, with 17 bases lying between them. As DNA, the CDR3 is TGCGCCAGCAGCTTGGTTGGTGGTCAGGGCAGCGAAAAACTGTTTTTT. Residues: CASSLVGGQGSEKLFF.